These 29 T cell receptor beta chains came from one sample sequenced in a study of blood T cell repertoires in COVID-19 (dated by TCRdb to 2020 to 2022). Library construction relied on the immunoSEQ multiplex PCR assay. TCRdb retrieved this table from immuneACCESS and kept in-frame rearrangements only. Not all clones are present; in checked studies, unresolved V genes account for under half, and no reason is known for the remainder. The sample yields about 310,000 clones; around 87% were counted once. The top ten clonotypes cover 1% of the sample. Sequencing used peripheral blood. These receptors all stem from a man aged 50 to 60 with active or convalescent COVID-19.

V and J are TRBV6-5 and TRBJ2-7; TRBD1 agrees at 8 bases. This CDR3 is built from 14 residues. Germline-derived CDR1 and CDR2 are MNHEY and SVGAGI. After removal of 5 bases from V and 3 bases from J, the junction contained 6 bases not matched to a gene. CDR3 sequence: CASSTRQGFYEQYF. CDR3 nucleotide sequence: TGTGCCAGCAGTACTAGACAGGGGTTCTACGAGCAGTACTTC.

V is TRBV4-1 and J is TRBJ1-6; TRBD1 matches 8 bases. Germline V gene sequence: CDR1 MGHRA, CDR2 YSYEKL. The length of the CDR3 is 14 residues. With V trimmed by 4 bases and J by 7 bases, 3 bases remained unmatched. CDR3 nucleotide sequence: TGCGCCAGCAGCCCAGGACAGGGCAATTCACCCCTCCACTTT. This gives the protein CASSPGQGNSPLHF.

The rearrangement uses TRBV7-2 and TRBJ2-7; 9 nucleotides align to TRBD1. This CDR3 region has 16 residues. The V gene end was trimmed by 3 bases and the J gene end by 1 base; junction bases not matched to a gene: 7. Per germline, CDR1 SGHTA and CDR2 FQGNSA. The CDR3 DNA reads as TGTGCCAGCAGCTTTTACGGGACAGGGACTTCCTACGAGCAGTACTTC. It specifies CASSFYGTGTSYEQYF.

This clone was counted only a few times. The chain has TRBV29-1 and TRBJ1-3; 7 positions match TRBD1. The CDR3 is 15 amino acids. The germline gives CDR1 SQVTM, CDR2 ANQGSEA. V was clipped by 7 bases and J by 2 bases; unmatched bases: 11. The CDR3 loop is CSAYRQGGPGNTIYF. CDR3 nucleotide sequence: TGCAGCGCCTATAGACAGGGAGGACCTGGAAACACCATATATTTT.

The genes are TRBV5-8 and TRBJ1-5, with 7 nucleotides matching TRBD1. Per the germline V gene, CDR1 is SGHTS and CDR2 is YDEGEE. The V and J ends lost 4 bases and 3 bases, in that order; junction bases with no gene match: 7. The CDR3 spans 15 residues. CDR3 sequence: CASSRGTALNQPQHF. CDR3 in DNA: TGTGCCAGCAGCCGGGGGACAGCGCTCAATCAGCCCCAGCATTTT.

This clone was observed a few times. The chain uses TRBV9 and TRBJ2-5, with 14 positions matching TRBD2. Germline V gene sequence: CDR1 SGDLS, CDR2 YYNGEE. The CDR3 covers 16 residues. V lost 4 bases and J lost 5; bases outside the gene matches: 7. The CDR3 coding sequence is TGTGCCAGCAGCCCGACTAGCGGGAGGGCCTTGGAGACCCAGTACTTC. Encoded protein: CASSPTSGRALETQYF.

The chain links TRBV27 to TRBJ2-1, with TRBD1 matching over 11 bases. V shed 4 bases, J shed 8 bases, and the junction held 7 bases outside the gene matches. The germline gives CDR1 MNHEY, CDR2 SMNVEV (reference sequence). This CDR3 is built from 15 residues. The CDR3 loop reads CASSSWDRGYDEQFF. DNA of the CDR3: TGTGCCAGCAGTTCTTGGGACAGGGGGTACGATGAGCAGTTCTTC.

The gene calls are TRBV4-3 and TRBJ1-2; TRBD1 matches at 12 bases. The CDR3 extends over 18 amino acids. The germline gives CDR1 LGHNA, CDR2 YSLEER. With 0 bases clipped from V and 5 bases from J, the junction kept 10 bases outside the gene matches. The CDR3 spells CASSQDLAGTGGGYGYTF. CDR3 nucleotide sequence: TGCGCCAGCAGCCAAGATCTCGCCGGGACAGGGGGCGGATATGGCTACACCTTC.

CDR3 nucleotide sequence: TGTGCCAGCAGTCCCATAGCGGGACCGTACAATGAGCAGTTCTTC. This gives the protein CASSPIAGPYNEQFF. The chain joins TRBV2 to TRBJ2-1; 8 nucleotides align to TRBD2. The junction had 7 bases not matched to a gene; V was cut back by 5 bases and J by 4 bases. The CDR3 is made up of 15 amino acids. Germline-derived CDR1 and CDR2 are SNHLY and FYNNEI.

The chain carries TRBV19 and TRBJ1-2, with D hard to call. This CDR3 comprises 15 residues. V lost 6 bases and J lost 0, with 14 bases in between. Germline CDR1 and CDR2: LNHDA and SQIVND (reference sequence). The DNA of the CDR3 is TGTGCCAGTAGACAGTTTCCAAACTCTAACTATGGCTACACCTTC. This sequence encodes CASRQFPNSNYGYTF.

CDR3 amino acids: CASSTRTGGNEKLFF. DNA for the CDR3: TGTGCCAGTAGTACACGGACAGGGGGTAATGAAAAACTGTTTTTT. The V gene is TRBV19, the J gene TRBJ1-4; 10 bases line up with TRBD1. CDR1 is LNHDA, CDR2 SQIVND, per germline (reference sequence). This CDR3 spans 15 amino acids. The ends lost 4 bases at V and 4 bases at J; junction bases unmatched: 3.

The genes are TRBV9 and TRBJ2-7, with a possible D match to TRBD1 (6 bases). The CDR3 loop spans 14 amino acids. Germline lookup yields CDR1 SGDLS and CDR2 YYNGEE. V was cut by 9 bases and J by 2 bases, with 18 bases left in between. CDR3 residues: CAKLHRQVAYEQYF. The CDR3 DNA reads TGTGCCAAACTCCACCGACAGGTTGCCTACGAGCAGTACTTC.

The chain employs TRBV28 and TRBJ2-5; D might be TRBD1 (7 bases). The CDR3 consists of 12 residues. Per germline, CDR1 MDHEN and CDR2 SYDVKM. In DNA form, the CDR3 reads TGTGCGAAGCAGGGGGAGGAAGAGACCCAGTACTTC. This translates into CAKQGEEETQYF.

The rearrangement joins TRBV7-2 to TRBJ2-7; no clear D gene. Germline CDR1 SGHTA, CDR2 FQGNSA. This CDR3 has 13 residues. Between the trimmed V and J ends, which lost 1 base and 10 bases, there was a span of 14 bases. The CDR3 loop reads CASSLVDWAEQYF. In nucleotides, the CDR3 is TGTGCCAGCAGCTTAGTTGATTGGGCAGAACAGTACTTC.

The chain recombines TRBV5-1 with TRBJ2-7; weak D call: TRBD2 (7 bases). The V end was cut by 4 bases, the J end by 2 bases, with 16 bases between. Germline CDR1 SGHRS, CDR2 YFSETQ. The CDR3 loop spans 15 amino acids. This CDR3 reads CASSPRGGGAYEQYF. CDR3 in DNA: TGCGCCAGCAGCCCACGTGGGGGGGGCGCCTACGAGCAGTACTTC.

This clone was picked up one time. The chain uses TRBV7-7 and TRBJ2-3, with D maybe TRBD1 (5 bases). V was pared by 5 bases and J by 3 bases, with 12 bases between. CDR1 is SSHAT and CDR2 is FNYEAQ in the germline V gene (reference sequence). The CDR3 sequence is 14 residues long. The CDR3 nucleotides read TGTGCCAGCAGCCCACGTAAGGGGACAGATACGCAGTATTTT. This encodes CASSPRKGTDTQYF.

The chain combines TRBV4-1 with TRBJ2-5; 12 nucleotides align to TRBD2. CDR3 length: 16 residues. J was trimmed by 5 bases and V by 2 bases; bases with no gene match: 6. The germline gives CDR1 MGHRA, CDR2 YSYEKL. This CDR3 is CASSQLTSGSRETQYF. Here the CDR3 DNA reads TGCGCCAGCAGCCAATTGACTAGCGGGAGTCGGGAGACCCAGTACTTC.

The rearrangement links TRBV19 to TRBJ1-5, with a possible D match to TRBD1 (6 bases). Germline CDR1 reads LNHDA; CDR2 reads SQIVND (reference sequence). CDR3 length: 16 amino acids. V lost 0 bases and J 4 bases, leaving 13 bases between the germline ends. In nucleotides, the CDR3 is TGTGCCAGTAGTATAGAGGGCAGGGGATGGAATCAGCCCCAGCATTTT. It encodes CASSIEGRGWNQPQHF.

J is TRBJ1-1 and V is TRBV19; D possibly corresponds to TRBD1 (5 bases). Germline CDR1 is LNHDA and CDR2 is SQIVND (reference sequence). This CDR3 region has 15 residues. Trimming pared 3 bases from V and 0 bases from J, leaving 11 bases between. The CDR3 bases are TGTGCCAGTAGTATGAGTGGGGCCGTGAACACTGAAGCTTTCTTT. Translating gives CASSMSGAVNTEAFF. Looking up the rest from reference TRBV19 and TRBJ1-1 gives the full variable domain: DGGITQSPKYLFRKEGQNVTLSCEQNLNHDAMYWYRQDPGQGLRLIYYSQIVNDFQKGDIAEGYSVSREKKESFPLTVTSAQKNPTAFYLCASSMSGAVNTEAFFGQGTRLTVV.

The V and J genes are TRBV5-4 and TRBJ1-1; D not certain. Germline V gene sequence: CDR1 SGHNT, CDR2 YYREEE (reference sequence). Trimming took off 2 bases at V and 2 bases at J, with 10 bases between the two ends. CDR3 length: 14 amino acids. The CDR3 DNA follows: TGTGCCAGCAGCTTACATACCGTAAACACTGAAGCTTTCTTT. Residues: CASSLHTVNTEAFF.

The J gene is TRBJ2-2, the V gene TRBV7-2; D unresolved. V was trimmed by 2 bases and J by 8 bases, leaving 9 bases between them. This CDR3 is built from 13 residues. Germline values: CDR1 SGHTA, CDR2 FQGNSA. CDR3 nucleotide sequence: TGTGCCAGCAGCTTAATCTCCCCTGGGGAGCTGTTTTTT. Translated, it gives CASSLISPGELFF.

The CDR3 loop is CASSFGDRGLEKLFF. CDR3 DNA: TGTGCCAGCAGCTTCGGGGACAGGGGGCTTGAAAAACTGTTTTTT. V is TRBV3-1 (or the pseudogene TRBV3-2) and J is TRBJ1-4; 12 positions match TRBD1. The J segment lost 7 bases and the V segment lost 5 bases, leaving 5 bases of the junction unmatched. Germline CDR1 is LGHDT and CDR2 is YNNKEL (reference sequence). This CDR3 has 15 residues.

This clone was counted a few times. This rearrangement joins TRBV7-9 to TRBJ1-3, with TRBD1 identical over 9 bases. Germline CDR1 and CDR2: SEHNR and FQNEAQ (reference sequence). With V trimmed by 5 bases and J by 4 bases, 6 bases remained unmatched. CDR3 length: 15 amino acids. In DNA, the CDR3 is TGTGCCAGCAGCCGGGACAGGGTATTCGGAAACACCATATATTTT. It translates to CASSRDRVFGNTIYF.

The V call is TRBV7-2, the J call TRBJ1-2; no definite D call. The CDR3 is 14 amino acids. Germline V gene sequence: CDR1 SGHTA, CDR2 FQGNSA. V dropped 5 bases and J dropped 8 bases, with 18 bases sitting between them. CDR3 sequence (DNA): TGTGCCAGCAGCACACATCCGGACTCCTTCGGCTACACCTTC. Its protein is CASSTHPDSFGYTF.

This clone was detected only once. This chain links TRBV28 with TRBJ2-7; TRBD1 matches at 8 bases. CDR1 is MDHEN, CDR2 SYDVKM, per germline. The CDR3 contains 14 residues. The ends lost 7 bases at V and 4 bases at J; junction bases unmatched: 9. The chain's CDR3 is CASTRAGGKYEQYF. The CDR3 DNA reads TGTGCCAGCACTCGGGCAGGGGGCAAGTACGAGCAGTACTTC.

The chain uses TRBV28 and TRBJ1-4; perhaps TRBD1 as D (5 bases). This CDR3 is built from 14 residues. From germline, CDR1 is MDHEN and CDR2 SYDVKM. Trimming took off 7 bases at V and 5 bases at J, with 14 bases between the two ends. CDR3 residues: CASNLRQGNEKLFF. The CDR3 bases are TGTGCCAGCAATCTGAGGCAGGGAAATGAAAAACTGTTTTTT. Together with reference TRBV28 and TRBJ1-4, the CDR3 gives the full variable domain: DVKVTQSSRYLVKRTGEKVFLECVQDMDHENMFWYRQDPGLGLRLIYFSYDVKMKEKGDIPEGYSVSREKKERFSLILESASTNQTSMYLCASNLRQGNEKLFFGSGTQLSVL.

CDR3 coding DNA: TGCGCCAGCAGCTTCGGACAGGGAGTAGAGACCCAGTACTTC. It specifies CASSFGQGVETQYF. The V call is TRBV5-1, the J call TRBJ2-5; the match to TRBD1 covers 8 bases. Trimming at V came to 2 bases and at J to 4 bases, leaving 4 bases not matched to a gene. Germline values: CDR1 SGHRS, CDR2 YFSETQ. This CDR3 has 14 residues.

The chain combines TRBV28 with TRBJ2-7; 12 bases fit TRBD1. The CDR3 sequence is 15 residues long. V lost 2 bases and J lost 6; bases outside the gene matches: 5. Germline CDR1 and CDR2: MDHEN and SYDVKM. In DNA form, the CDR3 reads TGTGCCAGCAGTTTACCCGGGACAGGGGGCGTCGAGCAGTACTTC. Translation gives CASSLPGTGGVEQYF.

Written as DNA, the CDR3 is TGTGCCAGCAGCCTAGGTTCCGGGACAGGGAACACTGAAGCTTTCTTT. Amino acid sequence: CASSLGSGTGNTEAFF. The V and J genes are TRBV7-9 and TRBJ1-1; 8 bases align to TRBD1. The junction had 9 bases not matched to a gene; V was cut back by 5 bases and J by 1 base. Germline CDR1 and CDR2: SEHNR and FQNEAQ (reference sequence). This CDR3 region has 16 residues.